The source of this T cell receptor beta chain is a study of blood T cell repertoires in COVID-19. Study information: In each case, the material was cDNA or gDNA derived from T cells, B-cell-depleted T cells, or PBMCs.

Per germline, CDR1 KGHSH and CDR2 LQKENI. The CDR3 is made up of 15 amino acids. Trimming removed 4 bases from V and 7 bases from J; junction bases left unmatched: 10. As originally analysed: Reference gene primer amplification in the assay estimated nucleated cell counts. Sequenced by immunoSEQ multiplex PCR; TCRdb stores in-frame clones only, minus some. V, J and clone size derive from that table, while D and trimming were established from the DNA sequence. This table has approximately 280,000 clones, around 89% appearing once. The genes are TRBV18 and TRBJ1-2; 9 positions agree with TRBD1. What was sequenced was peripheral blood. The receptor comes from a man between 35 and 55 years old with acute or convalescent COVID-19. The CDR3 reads CASSLSGQGFRGYTF. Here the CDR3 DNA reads TGTGCCAGCTCACTCTCCGGACAGGGGTTCCGTGGCTACACCTTC.